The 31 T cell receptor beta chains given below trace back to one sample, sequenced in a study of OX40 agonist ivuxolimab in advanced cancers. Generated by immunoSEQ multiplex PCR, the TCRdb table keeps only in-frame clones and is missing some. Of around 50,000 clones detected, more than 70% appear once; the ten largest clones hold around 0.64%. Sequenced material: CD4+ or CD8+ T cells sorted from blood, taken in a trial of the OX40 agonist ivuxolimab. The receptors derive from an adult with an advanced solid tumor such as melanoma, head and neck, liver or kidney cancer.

Written as DNA, the CDR3 is TGTGCCAGTAGTATAGGACAGGGGAAGCCCCAGCATTTT. Residues: CASSIGQGKPQHF. The chain combines TRBV19 with TRBJ1-5, with 8 bases aligning to TRBD1. Germline V lookup: CDR1 LNHDA, CDR2 SQIVND (reference sequence). Trimming removed 1 base from V and 8 bases from J; junction bases left unmatched: 1. The CDR3 totals 13 residues.

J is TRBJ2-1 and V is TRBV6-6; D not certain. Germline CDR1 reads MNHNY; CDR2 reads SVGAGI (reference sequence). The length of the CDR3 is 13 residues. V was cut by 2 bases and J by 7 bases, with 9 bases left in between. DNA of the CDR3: TGTGCCAGCAGTTACCCCAGTAGGAATGAGCAGTTCTTC. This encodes CASSYPSRNEQFF.

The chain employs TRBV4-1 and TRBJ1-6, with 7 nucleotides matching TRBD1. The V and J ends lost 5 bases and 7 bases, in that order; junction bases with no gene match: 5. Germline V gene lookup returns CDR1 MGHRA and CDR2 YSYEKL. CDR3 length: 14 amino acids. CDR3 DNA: TGCGCCAGCAGCGGGACAGATATAAATTCACCCCTCCACTTT. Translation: CASSGTDINSPLHF.

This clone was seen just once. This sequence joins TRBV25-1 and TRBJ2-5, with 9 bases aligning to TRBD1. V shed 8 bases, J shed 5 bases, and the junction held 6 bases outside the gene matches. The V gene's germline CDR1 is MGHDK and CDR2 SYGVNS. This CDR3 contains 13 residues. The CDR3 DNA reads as TGTGCCAGCGGCTACAGGGGGCTGGAGACCCAGTACTTC. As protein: CASGYRGLETQYF.

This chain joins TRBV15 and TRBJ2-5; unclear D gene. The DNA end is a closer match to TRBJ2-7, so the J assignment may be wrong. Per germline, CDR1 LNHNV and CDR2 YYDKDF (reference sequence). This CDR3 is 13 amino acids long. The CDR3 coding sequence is TGTGCCACCAGCTTGGAGTGGGTCTACGAGCAGTACTTC. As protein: CATSLEWVYEQYF.

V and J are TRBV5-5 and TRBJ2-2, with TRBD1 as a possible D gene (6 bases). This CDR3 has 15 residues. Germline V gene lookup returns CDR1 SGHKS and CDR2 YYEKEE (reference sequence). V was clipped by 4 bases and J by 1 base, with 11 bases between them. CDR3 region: CASSGRGVNTGELFF. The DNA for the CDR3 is TGTGCCAGCAGCGGCAGGGGCGTGAACACCGGGGAGCTGTTTTTT.

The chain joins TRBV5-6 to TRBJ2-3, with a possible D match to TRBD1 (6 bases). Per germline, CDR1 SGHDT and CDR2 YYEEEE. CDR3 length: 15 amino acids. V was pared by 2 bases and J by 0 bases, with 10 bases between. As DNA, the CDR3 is TGTGCCAGCAGCTTCCCGGGACAAAGCACAGATACGCAGTATTTT. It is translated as CASSFPGQSTDTQYF.

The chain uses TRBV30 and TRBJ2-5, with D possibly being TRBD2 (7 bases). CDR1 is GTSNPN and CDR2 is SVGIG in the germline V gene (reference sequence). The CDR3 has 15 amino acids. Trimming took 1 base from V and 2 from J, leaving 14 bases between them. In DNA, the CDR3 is TGTGCCTGGAGTGAGATCGGGGGGCCTCAAGAGACCCAGTACTTC. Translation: CAWSEIGGPQETQYF.

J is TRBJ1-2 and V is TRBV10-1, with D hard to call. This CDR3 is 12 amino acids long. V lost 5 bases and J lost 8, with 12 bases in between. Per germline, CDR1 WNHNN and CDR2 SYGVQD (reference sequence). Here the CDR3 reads CASSRTLGGYTF. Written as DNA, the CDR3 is TGCGCCAGCAGTAGGACCCTGGGAGGCTACACCTTC.

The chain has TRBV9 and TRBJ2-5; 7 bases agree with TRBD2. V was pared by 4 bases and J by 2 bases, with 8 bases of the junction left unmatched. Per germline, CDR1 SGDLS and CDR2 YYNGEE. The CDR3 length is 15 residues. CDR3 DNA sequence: TGTGCCAGCAGCTCCGCCCAGGGAGGGCAAGAGACCCAGTACTTC. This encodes CASSSAQGGQETQYF. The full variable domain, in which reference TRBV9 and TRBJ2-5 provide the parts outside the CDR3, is DSGVTQTPKHLITATGQRVTLRCSPRSGDLSVYWYQQSLDQGLQFLIQYYNGEERAKGNILERFSAQQFPDLHSELNLSSLELGDSALYFCASSSAQGGQETQYFGPGTRLLVL.

As DNA, the CDR3 is TGCGCCAGCAGCCCGGCCGGGGCCACGGGGCCCCAGCATTTT. Its translation: CASSPAGATGPQHF. V and J are TRBV5-1 and TRBJ1-5; tentatively, D is TRBD1 (5 bases). CDR1 and CDR2 from the germline V gene are SGHRS and YFSETQ. This CDR3 is 14 amino acids long. V gave up 4 bases and J gave up 9 bases, with 17 bases separating them.

The DNA of the CDR3 is TGCGCCAGCAGCTTGTTAGGGAGGACTGAGCAGTACTTC. Amino acids: CASSLLGRTEQYF. This rearrangement joins TRBV5-1 to TRBJ2-7; weak D call: TRBD2 (6 bases). V was clipped by 1 base and J by 7 bases, with 12 bases between them. The CDR3 length is 13 residues. Germline loops: CDR1 SGHRS, CDR2 YFSETQ.

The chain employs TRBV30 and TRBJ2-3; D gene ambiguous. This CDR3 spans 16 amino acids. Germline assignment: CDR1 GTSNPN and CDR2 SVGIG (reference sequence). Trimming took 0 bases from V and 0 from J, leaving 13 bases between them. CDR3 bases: TGTGCCTGGAGTGTACTTGGGTTAAGTAGCACAGATACGCAGTATTTT. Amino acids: CAWSVLGLSSTDTQYF.

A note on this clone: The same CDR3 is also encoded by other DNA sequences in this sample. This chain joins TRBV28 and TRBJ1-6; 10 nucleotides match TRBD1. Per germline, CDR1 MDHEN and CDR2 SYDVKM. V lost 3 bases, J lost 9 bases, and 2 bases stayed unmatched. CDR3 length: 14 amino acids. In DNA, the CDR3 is TGTGCCAGCAGTTTGTGGGACAGGGGTTCACCCCTCCACTTT. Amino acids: CASSLWDRGSPLHF. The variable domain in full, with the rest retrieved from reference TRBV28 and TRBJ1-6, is DVKVTQSSRYLVKRTGEKVFLECVQDMDHENMFWYRQDPGLGLRLIYFSYDVKMKEKGDIPEGYSVSREKKERFSLILESASTNQTSMYLCASSLWDRGSPLHFGNGTRLTVT.

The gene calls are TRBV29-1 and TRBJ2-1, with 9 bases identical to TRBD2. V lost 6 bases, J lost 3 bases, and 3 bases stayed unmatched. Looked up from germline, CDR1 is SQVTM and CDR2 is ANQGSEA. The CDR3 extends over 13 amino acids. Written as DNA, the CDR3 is TGCAGCGTCCTGACTAGCGGCTACAATGAGCAGTTCTTC. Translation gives CSVLTSGYNEQFF.

The DNA for the CDR3 is TGTGCCAGCAGCCCCTACAGGGCCCCTAATGAAAAACTGTTTTTT. It is translated as CASSPYRAPNEKLFF. This chain uses TRBV7-8 with TRBJ1-4; possibly TRBD1 for D (6 bases). The CDR3 spans 15 residues. The V end was cut by 5 bases, the J end by 3 bases, with 13 bases between. Germline V gene data show CDR1 as SGHVS and CDR2 as FQNEAQ.

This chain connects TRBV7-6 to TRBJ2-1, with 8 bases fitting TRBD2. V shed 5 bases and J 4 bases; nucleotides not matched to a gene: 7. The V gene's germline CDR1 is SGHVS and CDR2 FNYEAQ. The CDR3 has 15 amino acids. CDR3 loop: CASSRGVAGYNEQFF. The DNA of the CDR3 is TGTGCCAGCAGCCGGGGGGTAGCGGGGTACAATGAGCAGTTCTTC.

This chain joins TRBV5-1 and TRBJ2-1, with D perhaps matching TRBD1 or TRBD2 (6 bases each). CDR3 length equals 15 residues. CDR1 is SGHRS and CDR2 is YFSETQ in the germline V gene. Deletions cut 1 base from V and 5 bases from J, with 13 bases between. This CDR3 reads CASSLWGDTNNEQFF. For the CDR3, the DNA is TGCGCCAGCAGCTTGTGGGGGGACACTAACAATGAGCAGTTCTTC.

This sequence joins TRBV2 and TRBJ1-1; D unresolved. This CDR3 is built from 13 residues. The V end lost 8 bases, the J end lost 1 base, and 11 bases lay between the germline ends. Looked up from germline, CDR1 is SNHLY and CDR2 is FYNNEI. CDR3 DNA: TGTGCCAGCGGTTGGACTTGGAACACTGAAGCTTTCTTT. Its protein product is CASGWTWNTEAFF.

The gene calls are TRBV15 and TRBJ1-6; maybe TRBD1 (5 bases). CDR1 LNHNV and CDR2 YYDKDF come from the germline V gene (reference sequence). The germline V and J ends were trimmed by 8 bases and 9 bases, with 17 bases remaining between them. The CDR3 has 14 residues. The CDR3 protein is CATREGRVRSPLHF. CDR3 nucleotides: TGTGCCACCCGGGAGGGCAGGGTCCGTTCACCCCTCCACTTT.

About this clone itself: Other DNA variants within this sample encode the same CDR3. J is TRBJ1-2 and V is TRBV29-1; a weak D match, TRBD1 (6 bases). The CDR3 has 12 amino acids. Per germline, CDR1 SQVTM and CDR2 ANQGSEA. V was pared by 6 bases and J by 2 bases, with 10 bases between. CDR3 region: CSVGGGNYGYTF. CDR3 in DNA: TGCAGCGTCGGGGGCGGCAACTATGGCTACACCTTC.

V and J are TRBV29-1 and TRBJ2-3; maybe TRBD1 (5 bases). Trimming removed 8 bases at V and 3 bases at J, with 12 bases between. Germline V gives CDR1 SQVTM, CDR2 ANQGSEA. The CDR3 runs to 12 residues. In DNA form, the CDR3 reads TGCAGCCTTATTGGGGCGACAGATACGCAGTATTTT. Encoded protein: CSLIGATDTQYF.

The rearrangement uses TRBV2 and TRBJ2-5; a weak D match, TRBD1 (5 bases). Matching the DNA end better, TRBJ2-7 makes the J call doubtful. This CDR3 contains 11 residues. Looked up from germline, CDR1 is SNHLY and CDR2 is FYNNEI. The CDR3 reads CASGRDYEQYF. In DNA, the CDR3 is TGTGCCAGCGGCAGGGACTACGAGCAGTACTTC.

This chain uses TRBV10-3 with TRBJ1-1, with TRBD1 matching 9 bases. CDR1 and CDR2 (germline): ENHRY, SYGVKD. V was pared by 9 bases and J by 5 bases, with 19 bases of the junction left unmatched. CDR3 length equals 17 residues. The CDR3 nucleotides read TGTGCCATTCAGGCCTTTTTTACAGGGGGCATTCGGACTGAAGCTTTCTTT. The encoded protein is CAIQAFFTGGIRTEAFF.

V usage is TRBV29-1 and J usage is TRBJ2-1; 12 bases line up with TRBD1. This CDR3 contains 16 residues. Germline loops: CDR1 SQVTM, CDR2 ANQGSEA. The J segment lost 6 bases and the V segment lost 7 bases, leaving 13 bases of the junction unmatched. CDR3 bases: TGCAGCGCCAAAGGGACAGGGGGCGCGTGGTTCAATGAGCAGTTCTTC. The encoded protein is CSAKGTGGAWFNEQFF.

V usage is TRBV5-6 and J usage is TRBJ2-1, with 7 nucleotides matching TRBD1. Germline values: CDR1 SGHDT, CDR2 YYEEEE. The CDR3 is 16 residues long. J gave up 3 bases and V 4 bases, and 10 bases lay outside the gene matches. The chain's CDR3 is CASSTLGQVNYNEQFF. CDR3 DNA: TGTGCCAGCAGCACCCTTGGACAGGTTAACTACAATGAGCAGTTCTTC.

This CDR3 reads CASSLGQGQETQYF. The CDR3 DNA sequence: TGTGCCAGCAGCCTCGGACAGGGGCAAGAGACCCAGTACTTC. This chain connects TRBV9 to TRBJ2-5; 9 bases are a match to TRBD1. The trim removed 4 bases at V and 2 bases at J, leaving 3 bases unmatched. This CDR3 spans 14 amino acids. Germline CDR1 is SGDLS and CDR2 is YYNGEE.

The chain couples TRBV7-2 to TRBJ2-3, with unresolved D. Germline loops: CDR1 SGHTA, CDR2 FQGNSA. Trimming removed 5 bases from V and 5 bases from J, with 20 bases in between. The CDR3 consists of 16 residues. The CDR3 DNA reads TGTGCCAGCAGCCCAGCCCTCGGTTCTGTTGGAGATACGCAGTATTTT. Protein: CASSPALGSVGDTQYF.

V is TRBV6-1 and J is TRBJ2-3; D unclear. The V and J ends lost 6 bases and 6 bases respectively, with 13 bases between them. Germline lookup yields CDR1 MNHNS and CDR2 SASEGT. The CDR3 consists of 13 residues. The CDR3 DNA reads TGTGCCAGCAGCCCGCCTGAGTGGGATACGCAGTATTTT. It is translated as CASSPPEWDTQYF.

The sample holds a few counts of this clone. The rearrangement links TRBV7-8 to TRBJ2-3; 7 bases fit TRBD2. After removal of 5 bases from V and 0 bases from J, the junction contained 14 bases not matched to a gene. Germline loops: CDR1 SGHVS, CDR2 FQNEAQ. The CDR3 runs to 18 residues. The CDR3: CASSRGGLDFTSTDTQYF. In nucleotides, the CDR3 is TGTGCCAGCAGCCGCGGGGGATTGGATTTCACTAGCACAGATACGCAGTATTTT. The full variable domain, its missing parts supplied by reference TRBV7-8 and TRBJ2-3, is GAGVSQSPRYKVAKRGQDVALRCDPISGHVSLFWYQQALGQGPEFLTYFQNEAQLDKSGLPSDRFFAERPEGSVSTLKIQRTQQEDSAVYLCASSRGGLDFTSTDTQYFGPGTRLTVL.

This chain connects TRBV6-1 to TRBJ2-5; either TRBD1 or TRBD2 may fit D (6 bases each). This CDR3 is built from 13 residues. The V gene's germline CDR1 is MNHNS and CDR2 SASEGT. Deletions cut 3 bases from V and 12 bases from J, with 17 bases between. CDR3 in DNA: TGTGCCAGCAGTGAGGTGGAGGGGGGACGAGAGTACTTC. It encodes CASSEVEGGREYF.